Each of the 3 T cell receptor beta chains below was sequenced from the same sample in a study of blood T cell repertoires in COVID-19. Only in-frame clones appear in the TCRdb table, and some are missing; sequencing was by immunoSEQ multiplex PCR. The data contain under 350,000 clones, approximately 90% of them seen just once; the ten biggest clones take up approximately 4.2%. The sample consisted of peripheral blood. All receptors come from a man in his forties or fifties with acute or convalescent COVID-19.

The rearrangement joins TRBV3-1 (or the pseudogene TRBV3-2) to TRBJ1-2; 7 bases line up with TRBD1. Unmatched junction bases numbered 5, after V lost 0 bases and J lost 4 bases. CDR1 LGHDT and CDR2 YNNKEL come from the germline V gene (reference sequence). The CDR3 extends over 15 amino acids. As DNA, the CDR3 is TGTGCCAGCAGCCAAGATGGGACAGTATCCTATGGCTACACCTTC. Protein sequence: CASSQDGTVSYGYTF.

Concerning this clone: Other DNA sequences in the sample encode the same CDR3. The J gene is TRBJ1-1, the V gene TRBV3-1 (or the pseudogene TRBV3-2); 9 positions match TRBD1. The CDR3 runs 14 residues. Germline V gives CDR1 LGHDT, CDR2 YNNKEL (reference sequence). Trimming at V came to 4 bases and at J to 8 bases, leaving 8 bases not matched to a gene. The DNA of the CDR3 is TGTGCCAGCAGCCTCCGGGACAGGGTTTCGGAAGCTTTCTTT. It translates to CASSLRDRVSEAFF.

This chain links TRBV7-2 with TRBJ2-7; a weak D match, TRBD1 (6 bases). Trimming left V 7 bases short and J 5 bases short, with 15 bases between. In germline, CDR1 is SGHTA, CDR2 FQGNSA. The CDR3 totals 13 residues. In DNA, the CDR3 is TGTGCCAGCAACTTCCCACAGGGCCACGAGCAGTACTTC. Translating gives CASNFPQGHEQYF.